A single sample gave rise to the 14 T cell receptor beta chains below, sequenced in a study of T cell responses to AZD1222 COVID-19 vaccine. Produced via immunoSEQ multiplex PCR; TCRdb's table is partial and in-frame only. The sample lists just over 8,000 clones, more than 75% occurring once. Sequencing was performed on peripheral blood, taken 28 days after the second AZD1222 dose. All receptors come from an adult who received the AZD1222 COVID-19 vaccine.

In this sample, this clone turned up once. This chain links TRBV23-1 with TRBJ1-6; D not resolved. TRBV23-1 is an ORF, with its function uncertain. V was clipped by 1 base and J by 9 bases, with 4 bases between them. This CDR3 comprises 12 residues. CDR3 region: CASSQYGSPLHF. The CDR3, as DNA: TGCGCCAGCAGTCAATATGGTTCACCCCTCCACTTT.

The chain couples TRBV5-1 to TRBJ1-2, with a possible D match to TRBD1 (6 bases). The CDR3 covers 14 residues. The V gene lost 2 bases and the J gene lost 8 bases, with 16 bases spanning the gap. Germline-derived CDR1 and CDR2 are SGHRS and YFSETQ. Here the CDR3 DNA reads TGCGCCAGCAGCTTACAGATAACAGGGACGGGCTACACCTTC. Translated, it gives CASSLQITGTGYTF.

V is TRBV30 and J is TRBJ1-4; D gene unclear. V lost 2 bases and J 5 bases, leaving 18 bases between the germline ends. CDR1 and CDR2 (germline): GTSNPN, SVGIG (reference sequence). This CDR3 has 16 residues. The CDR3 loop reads CAWSPREAGKNEKLFF. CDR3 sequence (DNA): TGTGCCTGGAGTCCCCGCGAAGCGGGGAAAAATGAAAAACTGTTTTTT. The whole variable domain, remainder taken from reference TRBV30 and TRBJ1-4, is SQTIHQWPATLVQPVGSPLSLECTVEGTSNPNLYWYRQAAGRGLQLLFYSVGIGQISSEVPQNLSASRPQDRQFILSSKKLLLSDSGFYLCAWSPREAGKNEKLFFGSGTQLSVL.

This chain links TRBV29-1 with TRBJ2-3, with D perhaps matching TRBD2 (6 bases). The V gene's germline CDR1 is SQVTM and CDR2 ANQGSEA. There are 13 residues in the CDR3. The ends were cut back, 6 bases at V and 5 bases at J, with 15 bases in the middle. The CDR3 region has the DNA TGCAGCGTCCTCAGGGACTCGAGAGATACGCAGTATTTT. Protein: CSVLRDSRDTQYF.

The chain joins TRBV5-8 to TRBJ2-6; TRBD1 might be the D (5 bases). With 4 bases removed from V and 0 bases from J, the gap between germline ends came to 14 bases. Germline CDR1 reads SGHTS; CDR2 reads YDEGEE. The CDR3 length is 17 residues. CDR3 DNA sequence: TGTGCCAGCAGCGCACCTACAGGTCTCTCTGGGGCCAACGTCCTGACTTTC. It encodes CASSAPTGLSGANVLTF.

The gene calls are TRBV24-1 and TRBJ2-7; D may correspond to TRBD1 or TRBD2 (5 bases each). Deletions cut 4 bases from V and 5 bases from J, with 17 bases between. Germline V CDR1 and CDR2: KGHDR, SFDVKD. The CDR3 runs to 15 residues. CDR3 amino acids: CATSETSGGKNEQYF. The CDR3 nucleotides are TGTGCCACCAGTGAGACCTCTGGGGGAAAGAACGAGCAGTACTTC.

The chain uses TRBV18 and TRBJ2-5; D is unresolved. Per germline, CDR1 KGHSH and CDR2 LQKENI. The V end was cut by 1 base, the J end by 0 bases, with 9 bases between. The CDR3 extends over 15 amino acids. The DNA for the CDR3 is TGTGCCAGCTCACCACTCGTGGCAGACCAAGAGACCCAGTACTTC. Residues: CASSPLVADQETQYF.

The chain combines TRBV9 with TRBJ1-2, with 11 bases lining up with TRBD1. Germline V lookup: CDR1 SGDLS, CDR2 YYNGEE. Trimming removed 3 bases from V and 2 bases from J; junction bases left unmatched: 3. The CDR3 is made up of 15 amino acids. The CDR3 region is CASSARDRGNYGYTF. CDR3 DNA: TGTGCCAGCAGCGCCCGGGACAGGGGGAACTATGGCTACACCTTC.

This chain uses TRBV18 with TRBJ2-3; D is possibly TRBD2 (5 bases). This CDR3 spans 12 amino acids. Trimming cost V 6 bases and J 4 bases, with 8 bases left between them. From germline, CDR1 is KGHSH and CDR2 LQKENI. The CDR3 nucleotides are TGTGCCAGCTCCGAAGCGGCAGATACGCAGTATTTT. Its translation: CASSEAADTQYF. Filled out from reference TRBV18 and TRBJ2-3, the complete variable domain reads NAGVMQNPRHLVRRRGQEARLRCSPMKGHSHVYWYRQLPEEGLKFMVYLQKENIIDESGMPKERFSAEFPKEGPSILRIQQVVRGDSAAYFCASSEAADTQYFGPGTRLTVL.

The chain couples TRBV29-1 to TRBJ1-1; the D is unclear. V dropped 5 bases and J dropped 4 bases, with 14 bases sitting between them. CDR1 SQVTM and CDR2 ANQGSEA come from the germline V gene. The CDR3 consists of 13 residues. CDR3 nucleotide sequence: TGCAGCGTTATAGAGCCGATGGGCACTGAAGCTTTCTTT. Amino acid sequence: CSVIEPMGTEAFF. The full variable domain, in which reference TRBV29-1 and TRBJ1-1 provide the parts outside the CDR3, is SAVISQKPSRDICQRGTSLTIQCQVDSQVTMMFWYRQQPGQSLTLIATANQGSEATYESGFVIDKFPISRPNLTFSTLTVSNMSPEDSSIYLCSVIEPMGTEAFFGQGTRLTVV.

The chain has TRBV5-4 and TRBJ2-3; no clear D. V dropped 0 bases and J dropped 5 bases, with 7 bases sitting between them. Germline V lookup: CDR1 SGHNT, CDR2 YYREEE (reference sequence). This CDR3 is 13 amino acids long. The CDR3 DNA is TGTGCCAGCAGCTTGGGTAGGGAAGATACGCAGTATTTT. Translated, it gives CASSLGREDTQYF.

The DNA of the CDR3 is TGTGCCAGCAGGGGACAGGCGAACACTGAAGCTTTCTTT. It yields the protein CASRGQANTEAFF. The rearrangement links TRBV2 to TRBJ1-1; 8 nucleotides match TRBD1. The CDR3 runs to 13 residues. Per the germline V gene, CDR1 is SNHLY and CDR2 is FYNNEI. Trimming cost V 6 bases and J 1 base; bases outside gene matches: 1.

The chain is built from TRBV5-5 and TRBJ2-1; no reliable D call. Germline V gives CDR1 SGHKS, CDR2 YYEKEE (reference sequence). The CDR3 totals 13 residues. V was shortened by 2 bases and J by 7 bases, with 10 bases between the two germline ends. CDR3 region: CASSFSRLNEQFF. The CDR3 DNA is TGTGCCAGCAGCTTTAGCAGGCTAAATGAGCAGTTCTTC.

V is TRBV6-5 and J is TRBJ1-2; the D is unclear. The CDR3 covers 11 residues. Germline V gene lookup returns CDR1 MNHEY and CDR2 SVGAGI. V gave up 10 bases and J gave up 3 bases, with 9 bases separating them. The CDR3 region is CATRGHYGYTF. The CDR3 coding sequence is TGTGCCACGCGGGGTCACTATGGCTACACCTTC.